This T cell receptor (beta chain) was captured by sequencing in a study of siplizumab effects on memory and regulatory T cells. Regarding the study as a whole: The mapping of alloreactive clones to unstimulated subsets covered only a minor fraction of them.

Per the germline V gene, CDR1 is SGHAT and CDR2 is FQNNGV. The CDR3 runs 15 residues. V was cut by 0 bases and J by 2 bases, with 11 bases left in between. As for this clone: What it binds is unknown.

Method: immunoSEQ multiplex PCR; TCRdb's copy keeps in-frame clones and lacks some. The sample consists of some 120,000 clones, less than 95% of them appearing once. The sequenced sample was non-Treg CD4+ T cells sorted from blood. This rearrangement joins TRBV11-2 to TRBJ2-7, with D perhaps matching TRBD1 (6 bases). The origin of this receptor is a human donor in good health. CDR3 in amino acids: CASSLETGTTYEQYF. CDR3 sequence (DNA): TGTGCCAGCAGCTTAGAGACAGGAACCACCTACGAGCAGTACTTC.